This entry lists 28 T cell receptor beta chains sequenced from one sample in a study of T cells in localized non-small cell lung cancer. Assay: immunoSEQ multiplex PCR; the TCRdb copy retains only in-frame clones and omits some. The table includes approximately 15,000 clones, more than 70% detected once. Sequencing was performed on peripheral blood, taken before any cancer treatment. The origin of the receptors is a woman aged 40-75 years with stage I lung adenocarcinoma.

This chain joins TRBV7-2 and TRBJ2-1; TRBD2 agrees at 9 bases. There are 15 residues in the CDR3. Losses at the gene ends were 3 bases for V and 6 bases for J; bases not matched to a gene: 6. In germline, CDR1 is SGHTA, CDR2 FQGNSA. The CDR3 here is CASSLLAGDTNEQFF. CDR3 coding DNA: TGTGCCAGCAGCTTGTTAGCGGGGGATACCAATGAGCAGTTCTTC.

This chain links TRBV15 with TRBJ1-2; D might be TRBD1 (5 bases). The CDR3 extends over 14 amino acids. Per germline, CDR1 LNHNV and CDR2 YYDKDF (reference sequence). V was shortened by 0 bases and J by 8 bases, with 13 bases between the two germline ends. CDR3 nucleotide sequence: TGTGCCACCAGCAGAGAGGCCAGGGCCTACGGCTACACCTTC. Translating it yields CATSREARAYGYTF.

CDR3 DNA sequence: TGTGCCAGCAGTATCCAGGGGTCTGGAAACACCATATATTTT. Translating gives CASSIQGSGNTIYF. The chain carries TRBV5-6 and TRBJ1-3; D might be TRBD1 (6 bases). Germline V gene sequence: CDR1 SGHDT, CDR2 YYEEEE. The CDR3 totals 14 residues. V was shortened by 5 bases and J by 1 base, with 10 bases between the two germline ends.

The CDR3 DNA reads as TGTGCCAGCAGCCTACGGGGGGGCCCCGCCTACGAGCAGTACTTC. It encodes CASSLRGGPAYEQYF. This sequence joins TRBV6-5 and TRBJ2-7; 8 bases line up with TRBD2. Germline loops: CDR1 MNHEY, CDR2 SVGAGI. The CDR3 loop spans 15 amino acids. With V trimmed by 6 bases and J by 2 bases, 9 bases remained unmatched.

Only one count was recorded for this clone. The chain has TRBV18 and TRBJ1-5; 7 positions agree with TRBD1. V was pared by 6 bases and J by 0 bases, with 11 bases of the junction left unmatched. The CDR3 is made up of 17 amino acids. Looked up from germline, CDR1 is KGHSH and CDR2 is LQKENI. CDR3 amino acids: CASSLFVTGDSNQPQHF. CDR3 sequence (DNA): TGTGCCAGCTCCCTATTCGTAACAGGGGATAGCAATCAGCCCCAGCATTTT.

The chain has TRBV25-1 and TRBJ1-6, with 9 bases matching TRBD1. The V gene's germline CDR1 is MGHDK and CDR2 SYGVNS. V lost 4 bases and J lost 10; bases outside the gene matches: 5. This CDR3 comprises 14 residues. The CDR3 DNA reads TGTGCCAGCAGTGCGGGACAGGGCCAGTCACCCCTCCACTTT. Its translation is CASSAGQGQSPLHF.

The rearrangement joins TRBV12-5 to TRBJ1-1; D is uncertain. Trimming removed 5 bases at V and 4 bases at J, with 20 bases between. The germline V gene encodes CDR1 LGHNT and CDR2 FRNRAP. The CDR3 consists of 16 residues. The CDR3, as DNA: TGTGCTAGTGGTCCGTCCCAGGCCTTAGGGATCACTGAAGCTTTCTTT. This gives the protein CASGPSQALGITEAFF.

The chain links TRBV4-2 to TRBJ2-2; 9 bases fit TRBD2. J lost 1 base, V lost 1 base, and 4 bases had no gene match. This CDR3 contains 17 residues. Germline V CDR1 and CDR2: LGHNA, YNFKEQ. The CDR3 region is CASSQVGLAQNTGELFF. The CDR3 nucleotides read TGTGCCAGCAGCCAAGTGGGACTAGCCCAGAACACCGGGGAGCTGTTTTTT.

This clone has only a few counts. The chain combines TRBV4-1 with TRBJ2-7; D is unresolved. CDR1 is MGHRA and CDR2 is YSYEKL in the germline V gene. This CDR3 contains 15 residues. V was cut by 0 bases and J by 0 bases, with 9 bases left in between. CDR3 nucleotide sequence: TGCGCCAGCAGCCAAGATTGGGCGGTCTCCTACGAGCAGTACTTC. This sequence encodes CASSQDWAVSYEQYF.

The chain links TRBV7-2 to TRBJ2-1; D assignment may be TRBD1 or TRBD2 (5 bases each). There are 14 residues in the CDR3. CDR1 is SGHTA, CDR2 FQGNSA, per germline. Between the trimmed V and J ends, which lost 1 base and 10 bases, there was a span of 14 bases. Written as DNA, the CDR3 is TGTGCCAGCAGCTTAGGGAGGCAGCAGGGCGAGCAGTTCTTC. Translating gives CASSLGRQQGEQFF.

The CDR3 loop reads CATSSTGSPMSGEQFF. As DNA, the CDR3 is TGTGCCACATCCTCGACAGGCTCCCCTATGTCTGGTGAGCAGTTCTTC. The rearrangement joins TRBV10-3 to TRBJ2-1; a possible D gene is TRBD1 (6 bases). The CDR3 is made up of 16 amino acids. The V end lost 10 bases, the J end lost 9 bases, and 28 bases lay between the germline ends. Germline V gene sequence: CDR1 ENHRY, CDR2 SYGVKD.

V and J are TRBV13 and TRBJ2-5, with 13 bases matching TRBD2. Trimming at V came to 5 bases and at J to 5 bases, leaving 8 bases not matched to a gene. This CDR3 region has 16 residues. Germline values: CDR1 PRHDT, CDR2 FYEKMQ (reference sequence). CDR3 in amino acids: CASSRLAGGSGETQYF. The CDR3 DNA reads TGTGCCAGCAGCAGACTAGCGGGGGGCTCGGGGGAGACCCAGTACTTC.

The rearrangement joins TRBV6-6 to TRBJ2-7; TRBD1 matches 8 bases. The germline V gene has CDR1 MNHNY and CDR2 SVGAGI (reference sequence). The V segment lost 6 bases and the J segment 4 bases; nucleotides outside the gene matches: 5. This CDR3 has 13 residues. CDR3 protein: CASSTDRVYEQYF. CDR3 coding DNA: TGTGCCAGCAGCACGGACAGGGTATACGAGCAGTACTTC.

The sample holds one count of this clone. The rearrangement uses TRBV18 and TRBJ1-4; weak D call: TRBD1 (5 bases). Germline loops: CDR1 KGHSH, CDR2 LQKENI. This CDR3 has 15 amino acids. V was clipped by 4 bases and J by 0 bases, with 9 bases between them. CDR3 DNA sequence: TGTGCCAGCTCACTAGGGACGGCAACTAATGAAAAACTGTTTTTT. This sequence encodes CASSLGTATNEKLFF.

The chain is built from TRBV19 and TRBJ2-3, with 10 bases fitting TRBD1. The V and J ends lost 6 bases and 4 bases, in that order; junction bases with no gene match: 7. This CDR3 spans 15 amino acids. Germline CDR1 reads LNHDA; CDR2 reads SQIVND (reference sequence). The CDR3 nucleotides read TGTGCCAGTAGCTCAACCGGGACAGGGGCAGATACGCAGTATTTT. Amino acid sequence: CASSSTGTGADTQYF.

The chain recombines TRBV7-9 with TRBJ2-1; TRBD2 agrees at 8 bases. J was trimmed by 9 bases and V by 5 bases; bases with no gene match: 9. Per the germline V gene, CDR1 is SEHNR and CDR2 is FQNEAQ (reference sequence). The CDR3 is made up of 14 amino acids. Here the CDR3 reads CASSPPGGPGEQFF. The CDR3 coding sequence is TGTGCCAGCAGCCCACCGGGGGGGCCGGGTGAGCAGTTCTTC.

This chain joins TRBV5-5 and TRBJ1-2; 8 positions agree with TRBD1. J gave up 7 bases and V 0 bases, and 11 bases lay outside the gene matches. Germline V gene sequence: CDR1 SGHKS, CDR2 YYEKEE (reference sequence). The CDR3 consists of 16 residues. The CDR3 loop is CASSLAGTGTRVGYTF. CDR3 coding DNA: TGTGCCAGCAGCTTGGCCGGGACAGGAACTCGCGTTGGCTACACCTTC.

V and J are TRBV5-1 and TRBJ1-5; D uncertain. The germline V gene encodes CDR1 SGHRS and CDR2 YFSETQ. The CDR3 runs 14 residues. The germline V and J ends were trimmed by 4 bases and 0 bases, with 8 bases remaining between them. CDR3 loop: CASSVDYSNQPQHF. The CDR3 region has the DNA TGCGCCAGCAGCGTGGATTATAGCAATCAGCCCCAGCATTTT.

The chain carries TRBV7-8 and TRBJ2-1; 10 positions agree with TRBD2. There are 18 residues in the CDR3. Trimming at V came to 0 bases and at J to 5 bases, leaving 10 bases not matched to a gene. Germline-derived CDR1 and CDR2 are SGHVS and FQNEAQ. CDR3 nucleotide sequence: TGTGCCAGCAGCTTAGCGAGTTGGCGGCTAGCGGGGGACAATGAGCAGTTCTTC. Its protein product is CASSLASWRLAGDNEQFF.

The gene calls are TRBV6-1 and TRBJ1-2; D not resolved. Germline V gives CDR1 MNHNS, CDR2 SASEGT. The V gene lost 1 base and the J gene lost 4 bases, with 4 bases spanning the gap. This CDR3 spans 12 amino acids. As DNA, the CDR3 is TGTGCCAGCAGTGAAGACGTCTATGGCTACACCTTC. As protein: CASSEDVYGYTF.

The rearrangement uses TRBV5-1 and TRBJ1-1; D remains ambiguous. The CDR3 is made up of 11 amino acids. Trimming shortened V by 7 bases and J by 4 bases, and 8 bases separated the two germline ends. Germline V gene lookup returns CDR1 SGHRS and CDR2 YFSETQ. CDR3 sequence (DNA): TGCGCCAGCCGGACGACCACTGAAGCTTTCTTT. Protein: CASRTTTEAFF.

The CDR3 region is CASSLPGTGVPYEQYF. The CDR3 nucleotides read TGTGCCAGCAGCTTGCCCGGGACAGGGGTACCCTACGAGCAGTACTTC. The chain employs TRBV5-4 and TRBJ2-7, with 10 bases lining up with TRBD1. The CDR3 is made up of 16 amino acids. Germline V CDR1 and CDR2: SGHNT, YYREEE (reference sequence). V lost 1 base, J lost 2 bases, and 6 bases stayed unmatched.

The rearrangement joins TRBV4-2 to TRBJ1-6, with D unclear. CDR3 length equals 15 residues. Germline V lookup: CDR1 LGHNA, CDR2 YNFKEQ. Trimming cost V 0 bases and J 7 bases, with 10 bases left between them. The CDR3 region is CASSQDNRYNSPLHF. The CDR3 coding sequence is TGTGCCAGCAGCCAAGATAACCGATACAATTCACCCCTCCACTTT.

V is TRBV7-3 and J is TRBJ2-1, with D possibly matching TRBD2 (5 bases). Trimming removed 2 bases at V and 6 bases at J, with 14 bases between. CDR1 and CDR2 from the germline V gene are SGHTA and FQGTGA. The CDR3 contains 15 residues. DNA of the CDR3: TGTGCCAGCAGCTTACTCGCGCTAGCTACCAATGAGCAGTTCTTC. Encoded protein: CASSLLALATNEQFF.

The chain recombines TRBV15 with TRBJ1-5; a possible D gene is TRBD1 (5 bases). The length of the CDR3 is 17 residues. Germline CDR1 and CDR2: LNHNV and YYDKDF (reference sequence). V lost 1 base, J lost 5 bases, and 18 bases lay in between. DNA for the CDR3: TGTGCCACCAGCAGAGCCAAACAGGTCTCCCCCCATCAGCCCCAGCATTTT. It translates to CATSRAKQVSPHQPQHF.

The rearrangement uses TRBV7-2 and TRBJ2-7; 11 bases are a match to TRBD1. Trimming took 5 bases from V and 4 from J; bases not matched to a gene: 7. The germline V gene encodes CDR1 SGHTA and CDR2 FQGNSA. The CDR3 has 15 residues. The chain's CDR3 is CASSPIGTGGYEQYF. In nucleotides, the CDR3 is TGTGCCAGCAGCCCAATCGGGACAGGGGGTTACGAGCAGTACTTC.

The V call is TRBV16, the J call TRBJ1-2, with D maybe TRBD1 (6 bases). V shed 4 bases and J shed 4 bases, with 19 bases lying between them. CDR1 is KGHSY, CDR2 FQNENV, per germline. The CDR3 totals 16 residues. CDR3 protein: CASSPWGQSSSYGYTF. The CDR3 DNA follows: TGTGCCAGCAGCCCCTGGGGGCAGAGCTCTTCCTATGGCTACACCTTC.

The rearrangement joins TRBV7-2 to TRBJ2-5; TRBD2 aligns across 9 bases. V trimming: 1 base; J trimming: 5 bases; junction bases outside the gene matches: 5. The V gene's germline CDR1 is SGHTA and CDR2 FQGNSA. The CDR3 sequence is 15 residues long. The CDR3 region has the DNA TGTGCCAGCAGCTTAGACCAGGCGGGAGGGGAGACCCAGTACTTC. Translating it yields CASSLDQAGGETQYF.